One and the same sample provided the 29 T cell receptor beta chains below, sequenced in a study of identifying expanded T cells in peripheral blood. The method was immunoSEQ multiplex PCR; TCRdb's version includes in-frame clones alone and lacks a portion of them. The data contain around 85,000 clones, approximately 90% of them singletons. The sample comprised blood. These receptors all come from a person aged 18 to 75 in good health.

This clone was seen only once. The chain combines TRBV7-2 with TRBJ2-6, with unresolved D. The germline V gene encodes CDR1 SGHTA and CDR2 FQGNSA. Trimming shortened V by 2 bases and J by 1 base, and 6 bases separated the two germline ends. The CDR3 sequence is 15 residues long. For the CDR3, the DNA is TGTGCCAGCAGCTTATACTTTTCTGGGGCCAACGTCCTGACTTTC. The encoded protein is CASSLYFSGANVLTF. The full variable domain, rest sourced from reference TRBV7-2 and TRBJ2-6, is GAGVSQSPSNKVTEKGKDVELRCDPISGHTALYWYRQSLGQGLEFLIYFQGNSAPDKSGLPSDRFSAERTGGSVSTLTIQRTQQEDSAVYLCASSLYFSGANVLTFGAGSRLTVL.

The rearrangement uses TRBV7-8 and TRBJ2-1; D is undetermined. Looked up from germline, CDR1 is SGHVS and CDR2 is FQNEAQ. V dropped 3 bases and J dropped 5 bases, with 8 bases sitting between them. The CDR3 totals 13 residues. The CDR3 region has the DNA TGTGCCAGCAGCTTTGGCCCCAACAATGAGCAGTTCTTC. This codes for CASSFGPNNEQFF.

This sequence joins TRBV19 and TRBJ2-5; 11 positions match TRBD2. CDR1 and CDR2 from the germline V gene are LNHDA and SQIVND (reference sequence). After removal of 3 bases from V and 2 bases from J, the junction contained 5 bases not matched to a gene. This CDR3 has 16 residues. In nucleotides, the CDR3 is TGTGCCAGTAGTATGTTAGCGGGGGGGACTCAAGAGACCCAGTACTTC. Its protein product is CASSMLAGGTQETQYF.

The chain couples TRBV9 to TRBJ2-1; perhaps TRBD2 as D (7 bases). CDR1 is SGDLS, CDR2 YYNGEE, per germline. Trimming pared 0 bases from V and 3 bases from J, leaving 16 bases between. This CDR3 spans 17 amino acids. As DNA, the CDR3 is TGTGCCAGCAGCGTAGTGGGGGGGCAACGAGGCTACAATGAGCAGTTCTTC. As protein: CASSVVGGQRGYNEQFF.

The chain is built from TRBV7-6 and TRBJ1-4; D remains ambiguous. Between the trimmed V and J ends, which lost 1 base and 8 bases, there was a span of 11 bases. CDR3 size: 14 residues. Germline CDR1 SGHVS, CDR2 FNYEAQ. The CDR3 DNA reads TGTGCCAGCAGCTTAGGGAGTGGGAGGGAAAAACTGTTTTTT. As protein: CASSLGSGREKLFF.

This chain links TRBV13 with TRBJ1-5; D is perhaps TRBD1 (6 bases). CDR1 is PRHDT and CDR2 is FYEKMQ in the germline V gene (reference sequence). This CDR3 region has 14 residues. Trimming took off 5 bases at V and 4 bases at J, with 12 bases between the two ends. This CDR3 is CASSEGQINQPQHF. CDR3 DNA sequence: TGTGCCAGCAGCGAAGGACAGATAAATCAGCCCCAGCATTTT.

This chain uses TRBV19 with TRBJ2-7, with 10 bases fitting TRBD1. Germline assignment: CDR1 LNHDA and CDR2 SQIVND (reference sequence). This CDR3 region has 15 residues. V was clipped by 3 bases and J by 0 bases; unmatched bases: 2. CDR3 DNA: TGTGCCAGTAGTATGGACAGGGGGGGCTCCTACGAGCAGTACTTC. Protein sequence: CASSMDRGGSYEQYF.

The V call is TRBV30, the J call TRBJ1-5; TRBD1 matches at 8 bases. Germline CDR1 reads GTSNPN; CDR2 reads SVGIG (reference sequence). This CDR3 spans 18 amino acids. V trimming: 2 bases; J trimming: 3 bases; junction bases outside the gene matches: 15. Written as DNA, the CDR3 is TGTGCCTGGAGTCGGTGGACAGGGAACCTATTCCTCAATCAGCCCCAGCATTTT. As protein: CAWSRWTGNLFLNQPQHF.

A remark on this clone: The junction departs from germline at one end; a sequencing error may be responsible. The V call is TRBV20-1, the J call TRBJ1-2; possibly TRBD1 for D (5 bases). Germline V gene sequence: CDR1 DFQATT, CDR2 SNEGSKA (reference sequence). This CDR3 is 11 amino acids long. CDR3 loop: CSATSGPRDAF. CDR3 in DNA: TGCAGTGCTACCTCAGGACCGCGGGACGCCTTC.

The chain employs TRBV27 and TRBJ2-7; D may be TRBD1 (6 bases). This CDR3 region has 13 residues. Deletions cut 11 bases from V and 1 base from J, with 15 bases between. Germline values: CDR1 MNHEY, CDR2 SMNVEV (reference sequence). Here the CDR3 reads CAVRGGRSYEQYF. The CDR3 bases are TGTGCCGTTCGTGGGGGCCGGTCCTACGAGCAGTACTTC.

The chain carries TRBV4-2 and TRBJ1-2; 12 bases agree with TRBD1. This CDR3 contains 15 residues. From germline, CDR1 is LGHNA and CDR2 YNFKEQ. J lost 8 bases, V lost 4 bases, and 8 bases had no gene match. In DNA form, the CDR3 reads TGTGCCAGCAGCCGCCGGGACAGGGGGCGCGGGGGCTACACCTTC. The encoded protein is CASSRRDRGRGGYTF.

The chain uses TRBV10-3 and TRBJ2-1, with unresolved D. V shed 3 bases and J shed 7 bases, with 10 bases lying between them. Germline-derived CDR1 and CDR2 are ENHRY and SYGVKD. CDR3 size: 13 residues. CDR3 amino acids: CAISEAQPNEQFF. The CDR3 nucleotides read TGTGCCATCAGTGAAGCCCAACCGAATGAGCAGTTCTTC.

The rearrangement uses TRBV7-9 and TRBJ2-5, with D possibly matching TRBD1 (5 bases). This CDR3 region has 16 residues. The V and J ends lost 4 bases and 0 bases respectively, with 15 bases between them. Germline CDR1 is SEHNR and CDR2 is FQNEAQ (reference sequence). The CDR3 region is CASSSPPGHHQETQYF. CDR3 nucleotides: TGTGCCAGCAGCTCCCCCCCCGGACACCACCAAGAGACCCAGTACTTC.

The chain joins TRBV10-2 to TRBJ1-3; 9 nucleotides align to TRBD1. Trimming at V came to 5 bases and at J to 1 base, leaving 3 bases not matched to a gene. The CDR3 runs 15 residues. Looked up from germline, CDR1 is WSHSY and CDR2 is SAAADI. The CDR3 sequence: CASSSGQGSGNTIYF. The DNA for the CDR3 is TGCGCCAGCAGTTCAGGACAGGGGTCTGGAAACACCATATATTTT.

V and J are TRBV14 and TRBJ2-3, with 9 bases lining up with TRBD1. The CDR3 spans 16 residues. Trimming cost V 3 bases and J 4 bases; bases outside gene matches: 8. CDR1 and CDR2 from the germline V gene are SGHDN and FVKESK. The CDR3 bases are TGTGCCAGCAGCCACACAGGGGGCGGATGGGCAGATACGCAGTATTTT. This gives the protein CASSHTGGGWADTQYF.

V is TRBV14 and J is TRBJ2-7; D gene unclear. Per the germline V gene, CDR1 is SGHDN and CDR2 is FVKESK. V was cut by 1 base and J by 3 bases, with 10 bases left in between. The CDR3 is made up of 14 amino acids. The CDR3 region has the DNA TGTGCCAGCAGCCAAGGCATGGGCTTCTACGAGCAGTACTTC. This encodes CASSQGMGFYEQYF.

CDR3 DNA sequence: TGTGCCAGCAGCTGGGACCTAGGCGGGGGGCTTCTGGACTATGAGCAGTTCTTC. Residues: CASSWDLGGGLLDYEQFF. This chain joins TRBV5-6 and TRBJ2-1; 8 nucleotides agree with TRBD2. The CDR3 covers 18 residues. V lost 3 bases to trimming and J lost 8 bases; unmatched junction nucleotides: 19. Germline-derived CDR1 and CDR2 are SGHDT and YYEEEE.

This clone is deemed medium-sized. The CDR3 here is CASRTQGLAEAFF. The CDR3 DNA is TGTGCCAGCAGGACACAGGGTTTGGCTGAAGCTTTCTTT. J is TRBJ1-1 and V is TRBV6-6, with D tentatively TRBD1 (6 bases). This CDR3 is 13 amino acids long. Trimming removed 6 bases at V and 6 bases at J, with 14 bases between. Germline V gene sequence: CDR1 MNHNY, CDR2 SVGAGI (reference sequence).

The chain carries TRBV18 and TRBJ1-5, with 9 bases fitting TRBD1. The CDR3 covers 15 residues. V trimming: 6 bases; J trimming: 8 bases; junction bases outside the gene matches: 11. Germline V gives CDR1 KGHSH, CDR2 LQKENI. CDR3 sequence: CASSGSRDRAKPQHF. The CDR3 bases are TGTGCCAGCTCGGGATCCAGGGACAGGGCGAAGCCCCAGCATTTT.

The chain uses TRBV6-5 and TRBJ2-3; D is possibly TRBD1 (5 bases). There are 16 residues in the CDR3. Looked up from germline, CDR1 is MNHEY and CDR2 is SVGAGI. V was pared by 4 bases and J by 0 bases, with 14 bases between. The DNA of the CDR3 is TGTGCCAGCAGTTTCGTGGGGCCCGTTAGCACAGATACGCAGTATTTT. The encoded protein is CASSFVGPVSTDTQYF.

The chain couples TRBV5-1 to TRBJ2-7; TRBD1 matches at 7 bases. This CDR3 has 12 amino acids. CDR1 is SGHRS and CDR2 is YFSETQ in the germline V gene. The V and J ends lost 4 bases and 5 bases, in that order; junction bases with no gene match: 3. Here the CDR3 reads CASSRTGDEQYF. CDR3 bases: TGCGCCAGCAGCCGTACAGGGGACGAGCAGTACTTC.

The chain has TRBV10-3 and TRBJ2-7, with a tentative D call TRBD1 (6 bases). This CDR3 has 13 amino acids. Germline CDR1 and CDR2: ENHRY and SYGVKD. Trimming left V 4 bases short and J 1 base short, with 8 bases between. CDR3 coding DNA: TGTGCCATCAGTGGGGGGCCATCCTACGAGCAGTACTTC. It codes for CAISGGPSYEQYF.

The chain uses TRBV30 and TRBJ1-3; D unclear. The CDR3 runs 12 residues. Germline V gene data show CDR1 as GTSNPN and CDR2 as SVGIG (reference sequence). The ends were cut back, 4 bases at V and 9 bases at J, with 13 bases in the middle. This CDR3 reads CAWTPGLGTIYF. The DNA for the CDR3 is TGTGCCTGGACGCCAGGCCTGGGCACCATATATTTT.

This CDR3 reads CASSHPGTGFNQPQHF. The CDR3 region has the DNA TGTGCCAGCAGTCACCCCGGGACAGGGTTCAATCAGCCCCAGCATTTT. The chain uses TRBV28 and TRBJ1-5, with 9 bases that match TRBD1. In germline, CDR1 is MDHEN, CDR2 SYDVKM. V was pared by 5 bases and J by 3 bases, with 8 bases of the junction left unmatched. The CDR3 spans 16 residues.

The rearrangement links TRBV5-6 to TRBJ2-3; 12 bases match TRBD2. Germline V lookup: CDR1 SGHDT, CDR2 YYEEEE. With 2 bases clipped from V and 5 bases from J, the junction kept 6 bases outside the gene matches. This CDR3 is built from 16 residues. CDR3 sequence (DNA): TGTGCCAGCAGCTTACGGACTAGCGGGGTGGGAGATACGCAGTATTTT. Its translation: CASSLRTSGVGDTQYF.

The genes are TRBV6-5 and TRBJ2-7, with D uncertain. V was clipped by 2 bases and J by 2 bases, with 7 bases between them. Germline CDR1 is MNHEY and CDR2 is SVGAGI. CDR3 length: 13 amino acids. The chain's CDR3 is CASSYGPTYEQYF. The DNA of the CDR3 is TGTGCCAGCAGTTACGGGCCTACCTACGAGCAGTACTTC.

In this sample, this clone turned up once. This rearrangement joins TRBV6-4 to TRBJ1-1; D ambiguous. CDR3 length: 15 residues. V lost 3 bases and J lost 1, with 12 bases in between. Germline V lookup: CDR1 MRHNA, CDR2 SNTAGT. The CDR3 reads CASSDRVWKNTEAFF. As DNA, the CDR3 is TGTGCCAGCAGTGATCGGGTTTGGAAGAACACTGAAGCTTTCTTT.

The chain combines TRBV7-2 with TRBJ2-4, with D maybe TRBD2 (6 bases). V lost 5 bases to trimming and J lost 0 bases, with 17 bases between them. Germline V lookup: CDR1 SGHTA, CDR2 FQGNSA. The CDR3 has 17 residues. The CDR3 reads CASSPRLGTVAKNIQYF. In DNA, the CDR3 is TGTGCCAGCAGCCCAAGACTGGGGACTGTAGCCAAAAACATTCAGTACTTC.

CDR3 coding DNA: TGTGCCATCAGTCATTCCCGGCCCACAGATACGCAGTATTTT. Its protein is CAISHSRPTDTQYF. The genes are TRBV10-3 and TRBJ2-3; D call uncertain. The CDR3 sequence is 14 residues long. V dropped 5 bases and J dropped 2 bases, with 11 bases sitting between them. The germline CDR1 and CDR2 sequences are ENHRY and SYGVKD.